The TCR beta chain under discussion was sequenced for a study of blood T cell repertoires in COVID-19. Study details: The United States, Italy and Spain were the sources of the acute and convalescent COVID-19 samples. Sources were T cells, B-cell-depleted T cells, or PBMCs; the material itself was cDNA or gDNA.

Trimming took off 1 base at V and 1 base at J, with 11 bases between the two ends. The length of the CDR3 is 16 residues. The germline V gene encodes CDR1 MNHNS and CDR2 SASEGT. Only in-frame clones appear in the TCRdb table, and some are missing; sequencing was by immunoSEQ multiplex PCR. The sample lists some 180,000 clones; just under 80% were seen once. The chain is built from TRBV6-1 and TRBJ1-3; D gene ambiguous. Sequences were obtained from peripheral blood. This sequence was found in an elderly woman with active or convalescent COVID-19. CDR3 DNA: TGTGCCAGCAGTGAAGTTAGCACGATTTCTGGAAACACCATATATTTT. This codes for CASSEVSTISGNTIYF.